This is a list of T cell receptor beta chains from one sample in a study of blood T cell repertoires in COVID-19. Data came from immunoSEQ multiplex PCR; TCRdb stores just in-frame clones and leaves some out. This table holds 90,000 to 110,000 clones, around 74% found once. Sequenced input: peripheral blood. These receptors came from a woman in her 70s with acute or convalescent COVID-19. The CDR3 runs from the conserved cysteine through the conserved F or W. A D gene is named only where the DNA matches it firmly. Clone size is not always given. Where it is, it says once, few, many or a class for expanded clones.

v_gene	len	abundance	j_gene	d_gene	CDR3aa	CDR3nt
TRBV15	14	NA	TRBJ2-1	TRBD1	CATRGQGAINEQFF	TGTGCCACCAGGGGACAGGGGGCGATAAATGAGCAGTTCTTC
TRBV30	16	NA	TRBJ1-3	NA	CARRAGRTFSGNTIYF	TGTGCCCGGAGGGCAGGTCGAACCTTCTCTGGAAACACCATATATTTT
TRBV2	15	once	TRBJ2-3	NA	CASPKDQGLTDTQYF	TGTGCCAGCCCTAAGGACCAGGGGCTCACAGATACGCAGTATTTT
TRBV29-1	13	few	TRBJ2-7	NA	CSAVISGAGEQYF	TGCAGCGCCGTGATATCAGGGGCTGGCGAGCAGTACTTC
TRBV24-1	18	NA	TRBJ2-3	TRBD2	CATSDLPGLAESTDTQYF	TGTGCCACCAGTGATTTACCGGGACTAGCGGAAAGCACAGATACGCAGTATTTT
TRBV3-1/TRBV3-2	17	NA	TRBJ1-1	NA	CASSQEATGPRGAEAFF	TGTGCCAGCAGCCAAGAGGCAACAGGTCCGCGGGGCGCTGAAGCTTTCTTT
TRBV6-5	16	once	TRBJ2-7	TRBD1	CASSSISTGLSYEQYF	TGTGCCAGCAGTTCCATATCGACAGGGCTCTCCTACGAGCAGTACTTC
TRBV19	14	NA	TRBJ2-7	TRBD1	CASSIRTGPYEQYF	TGTGCCAGTAGTATACGGACAGGGCCCTACGAGCAGTACTTC
TRBV10-2	14	NA	TRBJ1-6	TRBD1	CASRDRGASSPLHF	TGCGCCAGCAGGGACAGGGGTGCGTCTTCACCCCTCCACTTT
TRBV2	13	NA	TRBJ1-1	NA	CASSESGRGEAFF	TGTGCCAGCAGTGAAAGCGGCAGGGGAGAAGCTTTCTTT
TRBV7-9	15	few	TRBJ2-1	TRBD1	CASSLESTGGYEQFF	TGTGCCAGCAGCTTAGAGTCGACAGGGGGCTATGAGCAGTTCTTC
TRBV4-1	13	NA	TRBJ1-4	TRBD1	CASSVRSGGKLFF	TGCGCCAGCAGCGTAAGATCAGGGGGAAAACTGTTTTTT
TRBV29-1	15	few	TRBJ1-1	NA	CSVEDLEQGNTEAFF	TGCAGCGTTGAAGACCTAGAACAGGGGAACACTGAAGCTTTCTTT
TRBV6-6	12	NA	TRBJ1-1	NA	CASSYRTAEAFF	TGTGCCAGCAGTTATAGGACAGCTGAAGCTTTCTTT
TRBV28	15	NA	TRBJ1-5	NA	CASKAGRYSNQPQHF	TGTGCCAGCAAGGCAGGGAGGTATAGCAATCAGCCCCAGCATTTT
TRBV2	18	NA	TRBJ2-4	TRBD1	CASSAPRTGAFPKNIQYF	TGTGCCAGCAGCGCGCCGAGGACAGGGGCCTTCCCCAAAAACATTCAGTACTTC
TRBV5-1	14	NA	TRBJ2-7	NA	CASSPIRGGYEQYF	TGCGCCAGCAGCCCCATCAGGGGAGGGTACGAGCAGTACTTC
TRBV28	13	NA	TRBJ2-7	NA	CASSSGLNYEQYF	TGTGCCAGCAGTTCGGGACTCAATTACGAGCAGTACTTC
TRBV6-6	15	once	TRBJ2-6	TRBD1	CASSEGQAWANVLTF	TGTGCCAGCAGTGAGGGACAGGCCTGGGCCAACGTCCTGACTTTC
TRBV12-3/TRBV12-4	13	NA	TRBJ2-7	NA	CASSFGSLYEQYF	TGTGCCAGCAGTTTTGGTAGTTTATACGAGCAGTACTTC